Shown below are 21 T cell receptor beta chains from a single sample sequenced in a study of cytomegalovirus exposure and HLA in healthy donors. Primers: 60 Vbeta forward and 13 Jbeta reverse. Measured with immunoSEQ multiplex PCR; TCRdb has only the in-frame clones, and not every one. This table holds about 50,000 clones. Sequenced material: PBMCs. These TCRs come from a woman aged 18-29 years in good health and CMV-seronegative.

J is TRBJ2-7 and V is TRBV4-2, with a weak D call TRBD2 (5 bases). This CDR3 region has 15 residues. Trimming removed 0 bases at V and 0 bases at J, with 9 bases between. The germline V gene has CDR1 LGHNA and CDR2 YNFKEQ. The DNA of the CDR3 is TGTGCCAGCAGCCAAGATCGGGGATTCTCCTACGAGCAGTACTTC. This codes for CASSQDRGFSYEQYF.

The chain is built from TRBV5-4 and TRBJ1-2, with 7 bases lining up with TRBD1. CDR3 size: 16 residues. Germline-derived CDR1 and CDR2 are SGHNT and YYREEE (reference sequence). Unmatched junction bases numbered 14, after V lost 4 bases and J lost 5 bases. CDR3 sequence (DNA): TGTGCCAGCAGCGTAGACCGGGACAGACCATCATATGGCTACACCTTC. Protein: CASSVDRDRPSYGYTF.

The rearrangement uses TRBV19 and TRBJ1-2, with TRBD1 identical over 10 bases. This CDR3 has 12 amino acids. Germline lookup yields CDR1 LNHDA and CDR2 SQIVND (reference sequence). The CDR3: CGDRGPAYGYTF. CDR3 DNA sequence: TGTGGAGACAGGGGGCCGGCCTATGGCTACACCTTC.

V is TRBV5-1 and J is TRBJ1-2; a possible D gene is TRBD1 (6 bases). The CDR3 is 16 amino acids. V gave up 3 bases and J gave up 5 bases, with 20 bases separating them. The V gene's germline CDR1 is SGHRS and CDR2 YFSETQ. The DNA of the CDR3 is TGCGCCAGCAGCTCCGCCCCCGGGACAAATGCTTATGGCTACACCTTC. It is translated as CASSSAPGTNAYGYTF.

The rearrangement uses TRBV7-9 and TRBJ1-2, with D hard to call. CDR3 length: 16 residues. V gave up 5 bases and J gave up 4 bases, with 20 bases separating them. Germline-derived CDR1 and CDR2 are SEHNR and FQNEAQ (reference sequence). CDR3: CASSPPSRDFLYGYTF. The CDR3 region has the DNA TGTGCCAGCAGCCCCCCTTCGAGGGATTTTCTCTATGGCTACACCTTC.

A remark on this clone: The junction differs from germline at one of its ends, possibly a read error. This sequence joins TRBV7-7 and TRBJ2-2, with 7 bases fitting TRBD1. CDR1 is SSHAT, CDR2 FNYEAQ, per germline (reference sequence). This CDR3 comprises 13 residues. In DNA form, the CDR3 reads TGTGCTAGCAGCATCGACAGGGCCGGGGAGCTGTTTTTT. Translating it yields CASSIDRAGELFF.

This chain connects TRBV6-1 to TRBJ1-5; possibly TRBD1 for D (5 bases). CDR1 MNHNS and CDR2 SASEGT come from the germline V gene. V was clipped by 2 bases and J by 5 bases, with 10 bases between them. CDR3 length equals 14 residues. The CDR3 reads CASSETGLDQPQHF. For the CDR3, the DNA is TGTGCCAGCAGTGAAACGGGACTTGATCAGCCCCAGCATTTT.

The rearrangement uses TRBV14 and TRBJ2-1, with a tentative D call TRBD2 (6 bases). V was shortened by 8 bases and J by 6 bases, with 20 bases between the two germline ends. This CDR3 contains 15 residues. Germline V gene sequence: CDR1 SGHDN, CDR2 FVKESK. The CDR3 spells CASAGGWGVVNEQFF. Written as DNA, the CDR3 is TGTGCCAGCGCCGGGGGATGGGGAGTAGTCAATGAGCAGTTCTTC.

V and J are TRBV30 and TRBJ2-1; tentatively, D is TRBD2 (5 bases). Germline V gene data show CDR1 as GTSNPN and CDR2 as SVGIG (reference sequence). The CDR3 contains 11 residues. V lost 2 bases, J lost 6 bases, and 5 bases lay in between. The CDR3 is CAWSRGNEQFF. DNA of the CDR3: TGTGCCTGGAGTCGGGGCAATGAGCAGTTCTTC.

The chain uses TRBV6-5 and TRBJ1-2; D is perhaps TRBD1 (6 bases). Trimming removed 6 bases from V and 2 bases from J, with 16 bases in between. This CDR3 contains 15 residues. The V gene's germline CDR1 is MNHEY and CDR2 SVGAGI. The CDR3 loop reads CASSFDRSLNYGYTF. The DNA for the CDR3 is TGTGCCAGCAGCTTTGACAGGAGTCTAAACTATGGCTACACCTTC.

The CDR3 here is CSARSRYGYTF. The DNA of the CDR3 is TGCAGTGCTAGATCCCGCTATGGCTACACCTTC. The chain is built from TRBV20-1 and TRBJ1-2; D is undetermined. The V end was cut by 2 bases, the J end by 4 bases, with 5 bases between. Germline V lookup: CDR1 DFQATT, CDR2 SNEGSKA (reference sequence). The CDR3 consists of 11 residues.

This chain connects TRBV28 to TRBJ1-4, with TRBD1 as a possible D gene (5 bases). The germline CDR1 and CDR2 sequences are MDHEN and SYDVKM. V was pared by 4 bases and J by 8 bases, with 14 bases between. This CDR3 is 14 amino acids long. As DNA, the CDR3 is TGTGCCAGCAGTTACGGGGGGGACGAGGAAAAACTGTTTTTT. As protein: CASSYGGDEEKLFF.

The rearrangement uses TRBV7-2 and TRBJ2-2; D unresolved. This CDR3 comprises 14 residues. From germline, CDR1 is SGHTA and CDR2 FQGNSA. V gave up 3 bases and J gave up 0 bases, with 5 bases separating them. The CDR3 nucleotides are TGTGCCAGCAGCTTTGCGGCGAACACCGGGGAGCTGTTTTTT. This codes for CASSFAANTGELFF.

V is TRBV7-2 and J is TRBJ1-2, with 7 bases lining up with TRBD1. Germline-derived CDR1 and CDR2 are SGHTA and FQGNSA. This CDR3 region has 17 residues. V gave up 4 bases and J gave up 3 bases; unmatched junction bases: 14. The DNA of the CDR3 is TGTGCCAGCAGCTCAGAAGTTGCGCCAGGGGGATACTATGGCTACACCTTC. Protein: CASSSEVAPGGYYGYTF.

The CDR3 loop reads CASSSYRGLAYEQYF. DNA of the CDR3: TGTGCCAGCAGCTCCTACAGGGGGCTCGCCTACGAGCAGTACTTC. The V gene is TRBV11-2, the J gene TRBJ2-7, with TRBD1 matching over 9 bases. Germline CDR1 and CDR2: SGHAT and FQNNGV. This CDR3 spans 15 amino acids. Germline trimming cut 4 bases from V and 2 bases from J; bases unmatched to any gene: 6.

The chain couples TRBV18 to TRBJ1-5; 7 positions agree with TRBD1. Germline CDR1 is KGHSH and CDR2 is LQKENI. The V gene end was trimmed by 4 bases and the J gene end by 7 bases; junction bases not matched to a gene: 7. CDR3 size: 14 residues. The CDR3 coding sequence is TGTGCCAGCTCACACAGACAGGGAAGCCAGCCCCAGCATTTT. It codes for CASSHRQGSQPQHF.

The V and J genes are TRBV6-1 and TRBJ1-5; TRBD1 agrees at 12 bases. Looked up from germline, CDR1 is MNHNS and CDR2 is SASEGT. V shed 4 bases, J shed 6 bases, and the junction held 10 bases outside the gene matches. This CDR3 region has 17 residues. In DNA form, the CDR3 reads TGTGCCAGCAGTGCGACCGCGGGACAGGGGGCGCGTCAGCCCCAGCATTTT. Residues: CASSATAGQGARQPQHF.

The J gene is TRBJ2-6, the V gene TRBV29-1; D is possibly TRBD1 (7 bases). V was pared by 3 bases and J by 1 base, with 10 bases between. The V gene's germline CDR1 is SQVTM and CDR2 ANQGSEA. The CDR3 consists of 15 residues. The CDR3 protein is CSVETGRSGANVLTF. In nucleotides, the CDR3 is TGCAGCGTTGAGACAGGGAGGTCTGGGGCCAACGTCCTGACTTTC.

This CDR3 is CASRSGISGNTIYF. The DNA of the CDR3 is TGTGCCAGCAGGTCAGGAATTTCTGGAAACACCATATATTTT. The rearrangement uses TRBV7-9 and TRBJ1-3, with D unresolved. The CDR3 extends over 14 amino acids. Germline assignment: CDR1 SEHNR and CDR2 FQNEAQ (reference sequence). Trimming shortened V by 6 bases and J by 1 base, and 10 bases separated the two germline ends.

CDR3 coding DNA: TGTGCCAGCAGTCCTGACAGGGACCACTATGGCTACACCTTC. As protein: CASSPDRDHYGYTF. The chain carries TRBV2 and TRBJ1-2, with 7 bases aligning to TRBD1. This CDR3 has 14 residues. The ends lost 5 bases at V and 3 bases at J; junction bases unmatched: 6. Germline-derived CDR1 and CDR2 are SNHLY and FYNNEI.

V is TRBV15 and J is TRBJ1-2, with a weak D call TRBD1 (6 bases). Per germline, CDR1 LNHNV and CDR2 YYDKDF (reference sequence). CDR3 length equals 14 residues. The V and J ends lost 1 base and 5 bases respectively, with 11 bases between them. Here the CDR3 DNA reads TGTGCCACCAGCAGAGCTGGTAGGGGGTATGGCTACACCTTC. Residues: CATSRAGRGYGYTF. Full variable domain (outside the CDR3, taken from reference TRBV15 and TRBJ1-2): DAMVIQNPRYQVTQFGKPVTLSCSQTLNHNVMYWYQQKSSQAPKLLFHYYDKDFNNEADTPDNFQSRRPNTSFCFLDIRSPGLGDTAMYLCATSRAGRGYGYTFGSGTRLTVV.